The rows below give T cell receptor beta chains drawn from one sample of a study of shared clonotypes between healthy human individuals. The method was immunoSEQ multiplex PCR; TCRdb's version includes in-frame clones alone and lacks a portion of them. The table has about 450,000 clones, roughly 85% seen once. Specimen: PBMCs. The receptors originated from a woman aged 40 to 49 in good health. Some clones in this sample may be carry-over from other donors' samples. CDR3s include the opening cysteine and the closing phenylalanine or tryptophan. The order of the fields is clone size, D gene, V gene, J gene, CDR3 length, CDR3 DNA, CDR3 protein. The D gene is left open where the match is weak. The size of a clone is reported for some rows only, either as once, few or many, or as a class for expanded clones.

size: .; D: TRBD2; V: TRBV9; J: TRBJ2-4; length: 14; DNA: TGTGCCAGCAGCGTGTCCCTAGCGGGAGACATTCAGTACTTC; CDR3: CASSVSLAGDIQYF
size: .; D: .; V: TRBV5-4; J: TRBJ2-1; length: 14; DNA: TGTGCCAGCAGCTTGGGTGGGGGAATCAATGAGCAGTTCTTC; CDR3: CASSLGGGINEQFF
size: few; D: .; V: TRBV2; J: TRBJ1-5; length: 14; DNA: TGTGCCAGCAGTGAGGCCAGGGCGTATCAGCCCCAGCATTTT; CDR3: CASSEARAYQPQHF
size: .; D: TRBD2; V: TRBV28; J: TRBJ2-7; length: 14; DNA: TGTGCCAGCAGTCCAGCGGGATCTTCCTACGAGCAGTACTTC; CDR3: CASSPAGSSYEQYF
size: .; D: TRBD1; V: TRBV19; J: TRBJ1-5; length: 14; DNA: TGTGCCAGTACCCGCTCAACAGGGGCCCAGCCCCAGCATTTT; CDR3: CASTRSTGAQPQHF
size: .; D: .; V: TRBV6-1; J: TRBJ2-6; length: 13; DNA: TGTGCCATTCAGTTCTCTGGGGCCAACGTCCTGACTTTC; CDR3: CAIQFSGANVLTF
size: .; D: TRBD1; V: TRBV5-1; J: TRBJ1-4; length: 15; DNA: TGCGCCAGCAGCTCATTAGGGGGCTTCGGTGAAAAACTGTTTTTT; CDR3: CASSSLGGFGEKLFF
size: .; D: .; V: TRBV11-2; J: TRBJ2-3; length: 16; DNA: TGTGCCAGCAGCACCCTGTCAACGGTTGGCACAGATACGCAGTATTTT; CDR3: CASSTLSTVGTDTQYF
size: .; D: TRBD1; V: TRBV7-2; J: TRBJ1-5; length: 15; DNA: TGTGCCAGCAGCTTAGAGGGGGCAAGTAATCAGCCCCAGCATTTT; CDR3: CASSLEGASNQPQHF
size: .; D: .; V: TRBV14; J: TRBJ2-1; length: 14; DNA: TGTGCCAGCAGCCAACTCGACTCTCTCAATGAGCAGTTCTTC; CDR3: CASSQLDSLNEQFF
size: once; D: .; V: TRBV7-9; J: TRBJ2-5; length: 14; DNA: TGTGCCAGCAGCTTAGACACCACTCGGGTGACCCAGTACTTC; CDR3: CASSLDTTRVTQYF
size: .; D: .; V: TRBV30; J: TRBJ2-7; length: 13; DNA: TGTGCCTGGAGTAAAAAGGGGGGGAGGGAGCAGTACTTC; CDR3: CAWSKKGGREQYF
size: .; D: TRBD2; V: TRBV9; J: TRBJ2-7; length: 15; DNA: TGTGCCAGCAGCGTATTAGCGGGAGGACCCTACGAGCAGTACTTC; CDR3: CASSVLAGGPYEQYF
size: .; D: TRBD1; V: TRBV5-1; J: TRBJ1-5; length: 15; DNA: TGCGCCAGCAGCTTGGGACAGGGGAGCAATCAGCCCCAGCATTTT; CDR3: CASSLGQGSNQPQHF
size: .; D: TRBD2; V: TRBV11-2; J: TRBJ2-1; length: 18; DNA: TGTGCCAGCAGCTTAGACTGGACTAGCGGGAGGGCCAAAAATGAGCAGTTCTTC; CDR3: CASSLDWTSGRAKNEQFF
size: .; D: .; V: TRBV11-2; J: TRBJ2-1; length: 17; DNA: TGTGCCAGCAGCTTAGTAACAGGGCCCGTATCCTACAATGAGCAGTTCTTC; CDR3: CASSLVTGPVSYNEQFF
size: few; D: .; V: TRBV18; J: TRBJ1-5; length: 17; DNA: TGTGCCAGCTCACCACCGGGCCGGGGAATGGGCAATCAGCCCCAGCATTTT; CDR3: CASSPPGRGMGNQPQHF
size: .; D: .; V: TRBV6-5; J: TRBJ1-2; length: 15; DNA: TGTGCCAGCCACAGATCTTTAAGAGCGGGGGGTGGCTACACCTTC; CDR3: CASHRSLRAGGGYTF
size: few; D: .; V: TRBV29-1; J: TRBJ1-1; length: 11; DNA: TGCAGCGTTCGGGACACCACTGAAGCTTTCTTT; CDR3: CSVRDTTEAFF